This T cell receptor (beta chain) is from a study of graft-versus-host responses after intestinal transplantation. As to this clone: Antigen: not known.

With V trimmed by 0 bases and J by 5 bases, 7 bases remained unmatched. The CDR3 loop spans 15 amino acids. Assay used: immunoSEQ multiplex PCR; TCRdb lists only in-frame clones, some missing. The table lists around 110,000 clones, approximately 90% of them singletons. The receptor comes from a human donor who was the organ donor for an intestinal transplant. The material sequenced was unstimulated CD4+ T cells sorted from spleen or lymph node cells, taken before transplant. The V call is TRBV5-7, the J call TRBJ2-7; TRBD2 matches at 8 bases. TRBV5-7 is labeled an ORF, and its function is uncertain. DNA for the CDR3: TGTGCCAGCAGCTTGGGGTTAGCGGGGACCCACGAGCAGTACTTC. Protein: CASSLGLAGTHEQYF.